This TCR beta chain was sequenced in a study of T cells in Graves' hyperthyroidism and ophthalmopathy. This clonotype was observed at least ten times. With a much larger clone just one base away, this may be a read error. TCR beta CDR3 sequences were amplified from RNA transcripts. First-round RT-PCR with HTBI primers amplified the TCR CDR3 region. TCRdb re-derived calls from the multiplex PCR reads in MiXCR, one entry per CDR3 protein. The data contain about 350,000 distinct CDR3 sequences, over 15% of them seen just once; the ten biggest clones take up around 16%. The V end was cut by 6 bases, the J end by 2 bases, with 16 bases between. The CDR3 is 14 residues long. Per germline, CDR1 SQVTM and CDR2 ANQGSEA.

The TCR originated in a woman between 35 and 50 years old with Graves' ophthalmopathy. This sequence joins TRBV29-1 and TRBJ2-5, with D possibly being TRBD2 (5 bases). Source material: blood. The CDR3 sequence is CSVRTGRGQETQYF. CDR3 DNA: TGCAGCGTGAGGACTGGGAGAGGGCAAGAGACCCAGTACTTC.